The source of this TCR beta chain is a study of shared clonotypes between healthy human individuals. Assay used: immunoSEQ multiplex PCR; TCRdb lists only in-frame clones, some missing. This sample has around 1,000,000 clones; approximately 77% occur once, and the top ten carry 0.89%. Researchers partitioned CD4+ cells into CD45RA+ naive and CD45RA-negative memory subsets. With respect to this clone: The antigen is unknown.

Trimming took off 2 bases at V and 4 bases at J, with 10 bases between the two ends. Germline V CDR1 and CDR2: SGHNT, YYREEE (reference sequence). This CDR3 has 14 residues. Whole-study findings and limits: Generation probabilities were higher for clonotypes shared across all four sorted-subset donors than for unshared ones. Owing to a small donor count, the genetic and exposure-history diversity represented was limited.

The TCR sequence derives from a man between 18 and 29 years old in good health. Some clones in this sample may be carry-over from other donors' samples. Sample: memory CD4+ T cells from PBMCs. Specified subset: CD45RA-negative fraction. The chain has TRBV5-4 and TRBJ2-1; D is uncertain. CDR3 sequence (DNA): TGTGCCAGCAGCTTTCTAGTCCAATACAATGAGCAGTTCTTC. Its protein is CASSFLVQYNEQFF.